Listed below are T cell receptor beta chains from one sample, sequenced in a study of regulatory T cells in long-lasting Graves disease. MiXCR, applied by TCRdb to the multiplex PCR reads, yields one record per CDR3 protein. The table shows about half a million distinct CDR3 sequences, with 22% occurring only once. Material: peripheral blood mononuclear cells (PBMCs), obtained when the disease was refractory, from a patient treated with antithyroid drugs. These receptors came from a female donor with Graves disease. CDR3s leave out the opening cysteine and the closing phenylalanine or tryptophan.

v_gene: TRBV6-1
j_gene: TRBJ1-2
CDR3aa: ASRSVTNYGYT

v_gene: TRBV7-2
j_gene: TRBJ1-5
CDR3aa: ASSFFNTYSNQPQH

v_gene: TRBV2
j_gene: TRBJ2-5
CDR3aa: ANSREETQY

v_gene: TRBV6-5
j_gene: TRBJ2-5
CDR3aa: ASSYGGGAGETQY

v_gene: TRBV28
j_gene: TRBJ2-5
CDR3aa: ASSLLRLAGQETQY

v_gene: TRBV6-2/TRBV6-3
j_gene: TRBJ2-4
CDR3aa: ASSYSPVITPKNIQY

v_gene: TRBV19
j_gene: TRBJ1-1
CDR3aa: ASSKKDHGNTEAF

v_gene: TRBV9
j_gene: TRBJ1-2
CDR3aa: ASSVDWGIGMWGYT

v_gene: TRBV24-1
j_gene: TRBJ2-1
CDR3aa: ATSEPGQGVVNEQF

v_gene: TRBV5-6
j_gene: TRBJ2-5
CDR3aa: ASSRQTGGKTQY

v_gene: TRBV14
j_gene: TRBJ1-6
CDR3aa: ASSQDWWGQRSPLH

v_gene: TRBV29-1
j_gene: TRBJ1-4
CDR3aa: SVAAGQTNEKLF

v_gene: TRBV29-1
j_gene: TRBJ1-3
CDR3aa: SVEDWSSGNTIY

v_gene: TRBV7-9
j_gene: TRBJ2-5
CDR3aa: ASSAPPGTGSYQETQY

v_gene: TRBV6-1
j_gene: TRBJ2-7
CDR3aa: ASSEDGEGYEQY

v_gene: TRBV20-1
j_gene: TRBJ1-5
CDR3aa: SARDETTLGYSNQPQH

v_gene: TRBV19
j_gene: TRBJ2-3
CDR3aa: ASSIGTSGRFDTQY

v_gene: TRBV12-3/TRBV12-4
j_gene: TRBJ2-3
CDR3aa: ASSPGGRLGGYTQY

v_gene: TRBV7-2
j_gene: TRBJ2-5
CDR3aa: ASSLLAGGTQETQY

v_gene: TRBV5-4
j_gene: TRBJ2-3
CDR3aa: ASTPQGRSDTQY

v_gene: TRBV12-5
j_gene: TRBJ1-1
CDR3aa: ASDPPDSLNTEAF

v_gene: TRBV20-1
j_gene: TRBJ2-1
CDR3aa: SAVDREVEQF

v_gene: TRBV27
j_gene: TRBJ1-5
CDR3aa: ASSLRVNQPQH

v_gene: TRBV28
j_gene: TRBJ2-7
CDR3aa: ASSSPGRIRYEQY

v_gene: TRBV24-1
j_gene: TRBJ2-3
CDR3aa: ATGGTGAGTDTQY

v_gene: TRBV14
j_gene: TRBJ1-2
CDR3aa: ASSQIDGYGYT

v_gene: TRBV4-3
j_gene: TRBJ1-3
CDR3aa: ASSPPGGYTIY

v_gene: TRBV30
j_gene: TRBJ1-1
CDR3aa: AWSPLGGWGAF

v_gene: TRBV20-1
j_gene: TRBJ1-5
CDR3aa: SAGMENQPQH

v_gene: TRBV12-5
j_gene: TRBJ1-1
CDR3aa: ASGLGLGGPAVAEAF

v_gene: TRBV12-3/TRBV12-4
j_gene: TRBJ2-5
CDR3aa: ASSLGTGTGVETQY

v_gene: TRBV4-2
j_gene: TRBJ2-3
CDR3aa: ASSQDYRVTDTQY

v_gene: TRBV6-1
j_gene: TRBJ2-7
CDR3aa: ASSPTYWQEVEQY

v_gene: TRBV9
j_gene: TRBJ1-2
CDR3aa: ASSVGPGEGGYT

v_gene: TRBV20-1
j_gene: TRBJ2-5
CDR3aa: SAAELGRGDGETQY

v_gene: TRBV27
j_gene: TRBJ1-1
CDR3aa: ASSTRGNTEAF

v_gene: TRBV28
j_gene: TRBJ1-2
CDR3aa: ASSFRTASSYT

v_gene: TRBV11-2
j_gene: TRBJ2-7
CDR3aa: ASSPGVAYEQY

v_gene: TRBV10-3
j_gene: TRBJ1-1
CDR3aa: ASTGSFLNTEAF

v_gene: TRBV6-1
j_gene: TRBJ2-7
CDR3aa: ASINRTSRPYEQY

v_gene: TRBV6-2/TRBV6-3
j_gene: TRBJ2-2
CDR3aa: ASTAGLVVTGELF

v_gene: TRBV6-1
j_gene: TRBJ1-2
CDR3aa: ATGQRYGYT

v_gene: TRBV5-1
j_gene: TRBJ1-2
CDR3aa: ASSLRQRTYGYT

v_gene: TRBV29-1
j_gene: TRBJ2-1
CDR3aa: SVDSNEQF

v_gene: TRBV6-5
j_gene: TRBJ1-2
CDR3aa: ASSYRGQGGDYT

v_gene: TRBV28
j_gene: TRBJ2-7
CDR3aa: ASSRTGSSYEQY

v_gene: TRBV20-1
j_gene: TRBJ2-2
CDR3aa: SAKELNTGELF

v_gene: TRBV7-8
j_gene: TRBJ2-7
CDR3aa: PYRGGDDGTSGGYEQY

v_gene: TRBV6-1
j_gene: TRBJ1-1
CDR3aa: ASRGGWDTEAF

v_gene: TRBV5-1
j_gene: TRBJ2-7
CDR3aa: ASRPGQADEQY

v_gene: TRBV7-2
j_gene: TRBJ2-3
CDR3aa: ASRKTGSLNTQY

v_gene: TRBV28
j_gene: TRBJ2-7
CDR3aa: ASSFSGTSAYEQY

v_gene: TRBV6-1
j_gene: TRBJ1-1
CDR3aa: ASRPHGGENTEAF

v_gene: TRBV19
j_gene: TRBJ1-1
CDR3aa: ASSIGVRATEAF